This T cell receptor beta chain was sequenced for a study of long-term antiretroviral therapy in people with HIV. Study results and caveats: Diversity remained lower than transplant donor controls, even though it increased after ART. It was observed that HIV repertoires exhibited narrower CDR3 length ranges than controls.

Participants living with HIV all received treatment in the United States. A word on this clone: What it binds is not known.

CDR3 length: 15 amino acids. Germline values: CDR1 MNHEY, CDR2 SVGAGI. J lost 7 bases, V lost 4 bases, and 6 bases had no gene match. Version v3.0 of the immunoSEQ assay was performed at survey level. A per-sample goal of roughly 35,000-55,000 T-cell genomes was targeted by sequencing. Profiling relied on immunoSEQ multiplex PCR, and the TCRdb table lists in-frame clones only, not all of them. The table lists 12,000 or so clones, roughly 82% of them singletons. The receptor was derived from a man between 50 and 59 years old with HIV. The sample was unsorted PBMCs, taken 8 to 8.5 years after starting antiretroviral therapy. The chain uses TRBV6-5 and TRBJ1-4; 10 bases fit TRBD1. In DNA form, the CDR3 reads TGTGCCAGCAGTTCGGACAGGGGGGAAGGTGAAAAACTGTTTTTT. This sequence encodes CASSSDRGEGEKLFF.